This passage covers 19 T cell receptor beta chains from one sample sequenced in a study of blood T cell repertoires in COVID-19. The data were produced by immunoSEQ multiplex PCR, yet TCRdb's version contains in-frame clones alone and is incomplete. Altogether 150,000 to 200,000 clones are present, about 89% being singletons, with the ten largest covering 2.5% to 4%. The specimen sequenced was peripheral blood. The receptors were sampled from a man aged 65 to 85 with acute or convalescent COVID-19.

The chain recombines TRBV23-1 with TRBJ1-3; TRBD1 matches at 7 bases. TRBV23-1 is an ORF; its function is uncertain. The CDR3 sequence is 17 residues long. The J segment lost 2 bases and the V segment lost 2 bases, leaving 9 bases of the junction unmatched. CDR3 sequence (DNA): TGCGCCAGCAGTCAACCGGGACAGAAAATAGCTGGAAACACCATATATTTT. Translating it yields CASSQPGQKIAGNTIYF.

The chain has TRBV3-1 (or the pseudogene TRBV3-2) and TRBJ2-5; the D gene is possibly TRBD1 (7 bases). V lost 4 bases to trimming and J lost 10 bases, with 13 bases between them. Germline values: CDR1 LGHDT, CDR2 YNNKEL (reference sequence). The CDR3 covers 12 residues. DNA for the CDR3: TGTGCCAGCAGCCCAGGGGGGTCAAACCAGTACTTC. Translated, it gives CASSPGGSNQYF.

V usage is TRBV27 and J usage is TRBJ2-3; the D is unclear. Trimming took off 4 bases at V and 3 bases at J, with 8 bases between the two ends. The CDR3 extends over 13 amino acids. The germline V gene encodes CDR1 MNHEY and CDR2 SMNVEV (reference sequence). The DNA of the CDR3 is TGTGCCAGCAGTTCACAACAGACAGATACGCAGTATTTT. It encodes CASSSQQTDTQYF.

The rearrangement uses TRBV28 and TRBJ1-1, with a weak D call TRBD1 (5 bases). The V gene's germline CDR1 is MDHEN and CDR2 SYDVKM. Trimming pared 1 base from V and 9 bases from J, leaving 15 bases between. The length of the CDR3 is 14 residues. This CDR3 is CASSLSIQVGKAFF. The CDR3 DNA reads as TGTGCCAGCAGTTTATCCATACAGGTGGGGAAAGCTTTCTTT.

The gene calls are TRBV7-2 and TRBJ2-2, with 12 bases aligning to TRBD1. V shed 3 bases, J shed 7 bases, and the junction held 9 bases outside the gene matches. The CDR3 is 17 amino acids. Germline V gene data show CDR1 as SGHTA and CDR2 as FQGNSA. This chain's CDR3 is CASSFDRDRGHVGELFF. As DNA, the CDR3 is TGTGCCAGCAGCTTCGACCGGGACAGGGGGCACGTCGGGGAGCTGTTTTTT.

The chain has TRBV6-2 or TRBV6-3 and TRBJ2-7, with 7 positions matching TRBD1. Trimming cost V 2 bases and J 3 bases; bases outside gene matches: 4. Germline values: CDR1 MNHEY, CDR2 SVGEGT. The CDR3 loop spans 14 amino acids. The chain's CDR3 is CASSYGGQFYEQYF. The CDR3 DNA reads as TGTGCCAGCAGTTACGGGGGACAGTTCTACGAGCAGTACTTC.

The J gene is TRBJ2-1, the V gene TRBV6-5, with D perhaps TRBD1 (7 bases). Trimming shortened V by 6 bases and J by 2 bases, and 14 bases separated the two germline ends. CDR1 and CDR2 (germline): MNHEY, SVGAGI. CDR3 length: 15 amino acids. CDR3 nucleotide sequence: TGTGCCAGCAGCGCGGAGGGGGCCCCCTACAATGAGCAGTTCTTC. The encoded protein is CASSAEGAPYNEQFF.

CDR3 bases: TGTGCCAGCAGCTTGGAGGGAGTTGATGGCTACACCTTC. Amino acids: CASSLEGVDGYTF. The V and J genes are TRBV5-4 and TRBJ1-2; D remains ambiguous. There are 13 residues in the CDR3. The ends were cut back, 0 bases at V and 6 bases at J, with 9 bases in the middle. The V gene's germline CDR1 is SGHNT and CDR2 YYREEE (reference sequence).

V is TRBV4-3 and J is TRBJ1-2; no reliable D call. The ends were cut back, 1 base at V and 5 bases at J, with 5 bases in the middle. Germline loops: CDR1 LGHNA, CDR2 YSLEER. The CDR3 has 12 residues. The CDR3 DNA follows: TGCGCCAGCAGCCAAGGGAGATATGGCTACACCTTC. It yields the protein CASSQGRYGYTF.

The gene calls are TRBV7-9 and TRBJ2-3; D perhaps matches TRBD1 (7 bases). The CDR3 extends over 17 amino acids. Germline loops: CDR1 SEHNR, CDR2 FQNEAQ (reference sequence). V was trimmed by 2 bases and J by 2 bases, leaving 17 bases between them. The CDR3: CASSLIPGGGPTDTQYF. In nucleotides, the CDR3 is TGTGCCAGCAGCTTAATCCCTGGAGGGGGCCCCACAGATACGCAGTATTTT. Filled out from reference TRBV7-9 and TRBJ2-3, the complete variable domain reads DTGVSQNPRHKITKRGQNVTFRCDPISEHNRLYWYRQTLGQGPEFLTYFQNEAQLEKSRLLSDRFSAERPKGSFSTLEIQRTEQGDSAMYLCASSLIPGGGPTDTQYFGPGTRLTVL.

The J gene is TRBJ2-3, the V gene TRBV4-3; perhaps TRBD2 as D (5 bases). Trimming removed 0 bases from V and 6 bases from J, with 13 bases in between. There are 15 residues in the CDR3. Germline V gene lookup returns CDR1 LGHNA and CDR2 YSLEER. Written as DNA, the CDR3 is TGCGCCAGCAGCCAAGATAAAGTCTCGGGGGATACGCAGTATTTT. Its translation: CASSQDKVSGDTQYF.

V and J are TRBV7-6 and TRBJ2-2; 8 bases fit TRBD1. Germline loops: CDR1 SGHVS, CDR2 FNYEAQ. J was trimmed by 3 bases and V by 8 bases; bases with no gene match: 11. This CDR3 has 16 residues. Here the CDR3 reads CASGTGWGQDTGELFF. CDR3 DNA: TGTGCCAGCGGAACCGGGTGGGGACAGGACACCGGGGAGCTGTTTTTT.

The chain employs TRBV11-2 and TRBJ2-7, with 12 bases matching TRBD2. The CDR3 contains 14 residues. The junction had 7 bases not matched to a gene; V was cut back by 7 bases and J by 6 bases. CDR1 and CDR2 (germline): SGHAT, FQNNGV. Here the CDR3 DNA reads TGTGCCAGCACCGGACTAGCGGGAATGCGCGAGCAGTACTTC. This translates into CASTGLAGMREQYF.

The chain employs TRBV6-5 and TRBJ2-5, with a tentative D call TRBD1 (5 bases). The CDR3 length is 11 residues. With 7 bases removed from V and 4 bases from J, the gap between germline ends came to 7 bases. Germline CDR1 is MNHEY and CDR2 is SVGAGI. This CDR3 reads CASTQGETQYF. The CDR3, as DNA: TGTGCCAGCACGCAGGGAGAGACCCAGTACTTC.

This chain joins TRBV5-1 and TRBJ2-6; TRBD2 is a possible D gene (6 bases). In germline, CDR1 is SGHRS, CDR2 YFSETQ. Trimming pared 3 bases from V and 0 bases from J, leaving 7 bases between. This CDR3 has 15 residues. The CDR3 protein is CASSWEASGANVLTF. The CDR3 bases are TGCGCCAGCAGCTGGGAGGCCTCTGGGGCCAACGTCCTGACTTTC.

The genes are TRBV6-5 and TRBJ1-2; 9 bases line up with TRBD1. The CDR3 totals 14 residues. Germline V gene data show CDR1 as MNHEY and CDR2 as SVGAGI. The V and J ends lost 2 bases and 5 bases, in that order; junction bases with no gene match: 3. The CDR3 loop is CASSYTGTGYGYTF. CDR3 nucleotides: TGTGCCAGCAGTTACACCGGGACAGGGTATGGCTACACCTTC.

The CDR3 DNA reads as TGCAGTGCGGGAGGGATGTATGGCTACACCTTC. Translation: CSAGGMYGYTF. The V call is TRBV20-1, the J call TRBJ1-2; D unclear. The V end lost 6 bases, the J end lost 5 bases, and 10 bases lay between the germline ends. Germline values: CDR1 DFQATT, CDR2 SNEGSKA (reference sequence). The length of the CDR3 is 11 residues.

On this clone: One junction end does not reproduce the germline sequence, and a read error may be involved. V usage is TRBV18 and J usage is TRBJ2-1, with TRBD2 matching 7 bases. The CDR3 has 16 residues. Looked up from germline, CDR1 is KGHSH and CDR2 is LQKENI. CDR3 DNA sequence: TGTGCCAGCTCCCCACTCAGCGGGACTTTATACAATGAGCAGTTCTTC. Protein sequence: CASSPLSGTLYNEQFF.

This chain joins TRBV6-5 and TRBJ2-4; D may be TRBD1 (6 bases). CDR1 and CDR2 from the germline V gene are MNHEY and SVGAGI. V lost 0 bases and J 6 bases, leaving 12 bases between the germline ends. The CDR3 runs to 15 residues. In DNA, the CDR3 is TGTGCCAGCAGTTACTCATACAGGGTTGGAAACATTCAGTACTTC. Translation gives CASSYSYRVGNIQYF.